The rows below give T cell receptor beta chains drawn from one sample of a study of blood T cells in healthy people across ages. Each CDR3 protein is one row after TCRdb ran MiXCR on the 5' RACE reads. In the table there are about 780,000 distinct CDR3 sequences, around 45% of which are singletons. Sequenced sample: blood. The receptors were gathered from a man older than 75 in good health. CDR3s include the opening cysteine and the closing phenylalanine or tryptophan. The order of the fields is V gene, D gene, J gene, CDR3 length, clone size, CDR3 protein, CDR3 DNA. The D gene is left open where the match is weak. Size tells how often a clone was seen (once, few, many) or the class of an expanded clone, and some rows leave it out.

>TRBV12-3/TRBV12-4|.|TRBJ2-5|17|.
CASSFGRRTRSLGEQYF
TGTGCCAGCAGTTTCGGTAGAAGGACAAGGAGCCTCGGGGAGCAGTACTTC
>TRBV10-3|TRBD1|TRBJ1-2|14|.
CADGQGNGVDGYTF
TGTGCCGACGGACAGGGTAATGGGGTCGATGGCTACACCTTC
>TRBV27|TRBD1|TRBJ1-6|12|.
CASSGTGLSLHF
TGTGCCAGCAGTGGGACAGGGCTATCCCTCCACTTT
>TRBV7-2|TRBD2|TRBJ2-1|16|few
CASSPISGRSYNEQFF
TGTGCCAGCAGCCCGATTAGCGGGAGGTCCTACAATGAGCAGTTCTTC
>TRBV12-3/TRBV12-4|.|TRBJ2-3|14|few
CASSFGGRGDTQYF
TGTGCCAGCAGTTTTGGGGGGCGAGGAGATACGCAGTATTTT
>TRBV20-1|.|TRBJ2-5|13|.
CSARGAPQETQYF
TGCAGTGCTCGGGGGGCGCCCCAAGAGACCCAGTACTTC
>TRBV20-1|.|TRBJ1-2|13|.
CSASQTGLYGYTF
TGCAGTGCTAGCCAGACAGGACTGTATGGCTACACCTTC
>TRBV11-2|.|TRBJ2-3|13|.
CASIGRSTDTQYF
TGTGCCAGCATAGGCAGGAGCACAGATACGCAGTATTTT
>TRBV7-2|.|TRBJ2-7|15|.
CASSLVTEPSYEQYF
TGTGCCAGCAGCTTAGTGACAGAGCCCTCCTACGAGCAGTACTTC
>TRBV12-3/TRBV12-4|.|TRBJ2-2|13|.
CASTPTGPGELFF
TGTGCCAGCACCCCCACGGGACCCGGGGAGCTGTTTTTT
>TRBV7-2|.|TRBJ1-2|14|.
CASSLNRDSGGYTF
TGTGCCAGCAGCTTAAATCGGGACTCGGGTGGCTACACCTTC
>TRBV20-1|TRBD2|TRBJ2-1|15|.
CSARFLAGAYNEQFF
TGCAGTGCTAGGTTTCTAGCGGGGGCCTACAATGAGCAGTTCTTC
>TRBV20-1|.|TRBJ1-2|15|.
CSARAPGTPSYGYTF
TGCAGTGCTAGAGCCCCAGGGACCCCAAGTTATGGCTACACCTTC
>TRBV20-1|.|TRBJ2-4|14|.
CSAVIGLAKNIQYF
TGCAGTGCTGTTATCGGACTAGCCAAAAACATTCAGTACTTC
>TRBV20-1|.|TRBJ2-7|15|few
CSAGKTGPSSGEQYF
TGCAGTGCTGGAAAAACCGGGCCAAGCAGTGGCGAGCAGTACTTC
>TRBV7-2|.|TRBJ2-4|18|few
CASSLVGSAYVAKNIQYF
TGTGCCAGCAGCTTAGTGGGCTCCGCCTACGTAGCCAAAAACATTCAGTACTTC
>TRBV7-9|.|TRBJ2-5|18|few
CASSLRFQNPGYQETQYF
TGTGCCAGCAGCTTAAGGTTCCAAAATCCAGGGTACCAAGAGACCCAGTACTTC
>TRBV12-3/TRBV12-4|.|TRBJ2-1|15|.
CASSRSRSTYNEQFF
TGTGCCAGCAGCCGCAGCAGGAGTACCTACAATGAGCAGTTCTTC
>TRBV20-1|.|TRBJ2-1|11|.
CSALSGIGEFF
TGCAGTGCTCTGTCCGGAATTGGGGAGTTCTTC
>TRBV29-1|.|TRBJ2-2|14|few
CSVPGPSNTGELFF
TGCAGCGTCCCAGGGCCCTCGAACACCGGGGAGCTGTTTTTT
>TRBV4-1|.|TRBJ2-4|14|few
CASSQDSSLNIQYF
TGCGCCAGCAGCCAAGATTCTAGCTTAAACATTCAGTACTTC
>TRBV7-2|TRBD2|TRBJ2-7|18|.
CASSLVGLAGGYDNEQYF
TGTGCCAGCAGCTTAGTAGGACTAGCGGGAGGTTATGACAATGAGCAGTACTTC
>TRBV7-3|TRBD1|TRBJ2-3|16|few
CASSAHRGRGTDTQYF
TGTGCCAGCAGCGCCCACAGGGGGCGCGGCACAGATACGCAGTATTTT
>TRBV3-1|TRBD2|TRBJ2-5|17|.
CASSPRGSGGGRETQYF
TGTGCCAGCAGCCCCCGGGGGTCGGGAGGTGGTCGAGAGACCCAGTACTTC
>TRBV12-3/TRBV12-4|.|TRBJ2-3|14|hyperexpanded
CASSGLGGTDTQYF
TGTGCCAGCAGTGGACTGGGAGGCACAGATACGCAGTATTTT
>TRBV7-9|TRBD1|TRBJ2-3|18|.
CASSLTLAGDRGTDTQYF
TGTGCCAGCAGCCTCACACTCGCCGGGGACAGGGGAACAGATACGCAGTATTTT
>TRBV20-1|.|TRBJ2-7|13|many
CSASPSVSYEQYF
TGCAGTGCTAGCCCTAGCGTCTCCTACGAGCAGTACTTC
>TRBV20-1|TRBD1|TRBJ2-7|18|.
CSAKGQGSRASSSYEQYF
TGCAGTGCTAAGGGACAGGGGAGTAGGGCGTCAAGCTCCTACGAGCAGTACTTC
>TRBV27|.|TRBJ2-1|15|once
CASSQSGVSTNEQFF
TGTGCCAGCAGCCAATCGGGAGTTTCGACCAATGAGCAGTTCTTC
>TRBV5-1|TRBD2|TRBJ2-1|13|few
CASSPGTRWEQFF
TGCGCCAGCAGCCCCGGGACTAGGTGGGAGCAGTTCTTC
>TRBV4-1|.|TRBJ1-2|14|.
CASSQELMLYGYTF
TGCGCCAGCAGCCAAGAGTTGATGTTGTATGGCTACACCTTC